This entry features one TCR beta chain sequence. One junction end disagrees with the germline gene, perhaps due to a read error. This specimen belongs to a study of control samples from healthy donors and cancer patients. Germline CDR1 SSHAT, CDR2 FNYEAQ (reference sequence). This CDR3 is 18 amino acids long. TCRdb's table, derived via immunoSEQ multiplex PCR, lists solely in-frame clones and lacks some. The table has 150,000 or so clones, 88% seen once. The sequenced material came from blood. The sequence was obtained from a woman aged 25 to 39 in good health. V is TRBV7-7 and J is TRBJ2-5; 10 bases agree with TRBD1. This chain's CDR3 is CASSPTRFRQGAVETQYF. The CDR3 DNA reads TGTGCTAGCAGCCCTACACGCTTTAGACAGGGGGCAGTTGAGACCCAGTACTTC.